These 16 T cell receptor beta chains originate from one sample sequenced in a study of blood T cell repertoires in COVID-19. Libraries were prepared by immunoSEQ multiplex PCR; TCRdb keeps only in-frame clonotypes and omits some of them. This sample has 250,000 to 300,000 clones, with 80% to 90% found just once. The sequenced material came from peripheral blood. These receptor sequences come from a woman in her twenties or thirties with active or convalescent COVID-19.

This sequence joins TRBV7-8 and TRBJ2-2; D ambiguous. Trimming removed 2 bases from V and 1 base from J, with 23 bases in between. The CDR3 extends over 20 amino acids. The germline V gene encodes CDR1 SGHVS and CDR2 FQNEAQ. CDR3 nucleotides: TGTGCCAGCAGCTTACAGCGACCCTCTCCCCTACTGTTGAACACCGGGGAGCTGTTTTTT. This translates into CASSLQRPSPLLLNTGELFF.

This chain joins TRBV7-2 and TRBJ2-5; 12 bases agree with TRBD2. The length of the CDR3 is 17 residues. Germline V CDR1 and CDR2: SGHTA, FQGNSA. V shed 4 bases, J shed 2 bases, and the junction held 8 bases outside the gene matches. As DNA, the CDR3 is TGTGCCAGCAGCTGGGGGACTAGCGGGTCCCTTCAAGAGACCCAGTACTTC. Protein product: CASSWGTSGSLQETQYF.

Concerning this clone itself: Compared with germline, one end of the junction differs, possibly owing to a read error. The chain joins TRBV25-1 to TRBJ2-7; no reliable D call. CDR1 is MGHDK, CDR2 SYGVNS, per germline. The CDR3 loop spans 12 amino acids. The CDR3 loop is CASSGQRYGQYF. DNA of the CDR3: TGTGCCAGCAGTGGCCAACGGTACGGGCAGTACTTC.

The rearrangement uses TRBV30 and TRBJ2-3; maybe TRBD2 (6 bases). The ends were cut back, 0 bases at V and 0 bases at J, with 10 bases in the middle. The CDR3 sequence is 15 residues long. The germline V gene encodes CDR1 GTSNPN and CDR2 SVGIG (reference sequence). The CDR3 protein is CAWSVGGVSTDTQYF. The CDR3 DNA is TGTGCCTGGAGTGTAGGCGGGGTGAGCACAGATACGCAGTATTTT.

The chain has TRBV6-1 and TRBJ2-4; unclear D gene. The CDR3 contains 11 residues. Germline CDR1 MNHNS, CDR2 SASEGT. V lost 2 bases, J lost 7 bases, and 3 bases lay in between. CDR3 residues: CASSELNIQYF. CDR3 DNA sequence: TGTGCCAGCAGTGAACTCAACATTCAGTACTTC.

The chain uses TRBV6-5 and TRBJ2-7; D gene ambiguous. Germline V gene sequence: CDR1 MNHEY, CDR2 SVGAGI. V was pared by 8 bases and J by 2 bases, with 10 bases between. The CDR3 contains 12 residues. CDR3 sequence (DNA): TGTGCCAGCCGCGCCGCGACCTACGAGCAGTACTTC. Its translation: CASRAATYEQYF.

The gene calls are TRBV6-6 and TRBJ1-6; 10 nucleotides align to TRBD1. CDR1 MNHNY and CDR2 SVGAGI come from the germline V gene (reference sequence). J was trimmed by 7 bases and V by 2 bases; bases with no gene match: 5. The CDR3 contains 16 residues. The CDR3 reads CASSYGGGQGNSPLHF. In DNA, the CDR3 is TGTGCCAGCAGTTACGGGGGGGGACAGGGGAATTCACCCCTCCACTTT.

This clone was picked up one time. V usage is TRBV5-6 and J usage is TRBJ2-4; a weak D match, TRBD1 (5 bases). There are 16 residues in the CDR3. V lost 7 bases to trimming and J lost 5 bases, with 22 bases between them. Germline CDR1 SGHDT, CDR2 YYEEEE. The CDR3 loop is CASSIRALGAQNIQYF. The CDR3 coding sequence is TGTGCCAGCTCTATCCGGGCCCTAGGGGCCCAAAACATTCAGTACTTC.

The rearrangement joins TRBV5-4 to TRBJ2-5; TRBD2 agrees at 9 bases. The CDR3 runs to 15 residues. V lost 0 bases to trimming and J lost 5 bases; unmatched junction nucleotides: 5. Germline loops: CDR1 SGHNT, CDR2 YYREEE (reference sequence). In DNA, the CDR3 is TGTGCCAGCAGCTTGGTAGCGGGGGATGGGGAGACCCAGTACTTC. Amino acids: CASSLVAGDGETQYF.

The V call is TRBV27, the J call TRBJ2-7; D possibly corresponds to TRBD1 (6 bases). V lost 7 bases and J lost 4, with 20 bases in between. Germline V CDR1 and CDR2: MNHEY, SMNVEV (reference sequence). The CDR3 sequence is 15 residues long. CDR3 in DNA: TGTGCCAGCACTGCGGGTGGGGGCCTCTTTTACGAGCAGTACTTC. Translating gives CASTAGGGLFYEQYF.

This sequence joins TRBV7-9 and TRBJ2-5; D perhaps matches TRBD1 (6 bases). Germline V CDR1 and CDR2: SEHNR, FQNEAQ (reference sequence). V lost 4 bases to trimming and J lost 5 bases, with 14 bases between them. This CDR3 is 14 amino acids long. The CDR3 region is CASSSQGVQETQYF. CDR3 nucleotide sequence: TGTGCCAGCAGCTCACAGGGTGTCCAGGAGACCCAGTACTTC.

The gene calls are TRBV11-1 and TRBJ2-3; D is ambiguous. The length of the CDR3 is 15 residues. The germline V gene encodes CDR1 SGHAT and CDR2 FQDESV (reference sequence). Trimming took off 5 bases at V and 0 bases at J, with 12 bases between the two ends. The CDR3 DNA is TGTGCCAGCAGCCCCGCAGGTCCTAGCACAGATACGCAGTATTTT. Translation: CASSPAGPSTDTQYF.

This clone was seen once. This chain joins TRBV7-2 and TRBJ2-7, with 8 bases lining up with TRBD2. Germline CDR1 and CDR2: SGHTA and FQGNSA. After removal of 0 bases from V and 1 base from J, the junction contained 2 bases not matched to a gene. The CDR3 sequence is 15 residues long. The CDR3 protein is CASSLASGESYEQYF. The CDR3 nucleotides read TGTGCCAGCAGCTTAGCTAGCGGGGAGTCCTACGAGCAGTACTTC.

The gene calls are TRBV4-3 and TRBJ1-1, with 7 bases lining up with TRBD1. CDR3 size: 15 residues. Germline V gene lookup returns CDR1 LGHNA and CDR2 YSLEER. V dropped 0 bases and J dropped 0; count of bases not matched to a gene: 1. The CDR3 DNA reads TGCGCCAGCAGCCAAGACCAGGGGGTGAACACTGAAGCTTTCTTT. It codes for CASSQDQGVNTEAFF.

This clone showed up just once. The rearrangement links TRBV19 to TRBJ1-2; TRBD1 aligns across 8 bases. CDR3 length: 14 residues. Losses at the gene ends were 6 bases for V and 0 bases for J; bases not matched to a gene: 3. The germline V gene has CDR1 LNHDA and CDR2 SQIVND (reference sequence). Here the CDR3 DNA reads TGTGCCAGTAGCCAGGGGGCTACTAACTATGGCTACACCTTC. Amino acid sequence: CASSQGATNYGYTF.

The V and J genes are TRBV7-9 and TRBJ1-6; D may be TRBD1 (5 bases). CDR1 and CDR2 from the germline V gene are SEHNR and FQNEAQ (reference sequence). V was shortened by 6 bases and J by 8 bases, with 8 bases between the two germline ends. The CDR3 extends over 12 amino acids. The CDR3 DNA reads TGTGCCAGCAGTGACAGATATTCACCCCTCCACTTT. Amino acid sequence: CASSDRYSPLHF.